A single sample gave rise to the 21 T cell receptor beta chains below, sequenced in a study of cytomegalovirus exposure and HLA in healthy donors. Primers for the PCR totalled 60 Vbeta and 13 Jbeta. The repertoire was sequenced with immunoSEQ multiplex PCR; TCRdb's copy has only in-frame clones and lacks some. The sample records more than 130,000 clones, roughly 77% being singletons. Specimen: PBMCs. These TCRs come from a man aged 25-45 years in good health and CMV-seronegative.

The chain is built from TRBV11-2 and TRBJ2-5; 8 bases map to TRBD1. In germline, CDR1 is SGHAT, CDR2 FQNNGV. Germline trimming cut 1 base from V and 5 bases from J; bases unmatched to any gene: 9. CDR3 size: 16 residues. CDR3 DNA sequence: TGTGCCAGCAGCTTAGTGCAGGGGGCGCGTAAGGAGACCCAGTACTTC. The encoded protein is CASSLVQGARKETQYF.

The chain recombines TRBV5-4 with TRBJ2-2; 12 bases are shared with TRBD2. Germline CDR1 is SGHNT and CDR2 is YYREEE (reference sequence). J lost 2 bases, V lost 4 bases, and 6 bases had no gene match. This CDR3 region has 17 residues. CDR3 sequence reads: CASSPRGLAGNTGELFF. The CDR3 DNA sequence: TGTGCCAGCAGCCCACGTGGACTAGCGGGAAACACCGGGGAGCTGTTTTTT.

Comments on this clone: A junction end diverges from the germline sequence, so it may reflect a read error. V and J are TRBV19 and TRBJ1-5, with 7 bases aligning to TRBD1. Germline V gene sequence: CDR1 LNHDA, CDR2 SQIVND (reference sequence). This CDR3 comprises 14 residues. CDR3 loop: CASSSSGGNQPQNF. CDR3 coding DNA: TGTGCCAGTAGTTCATCAGGGGGAAATCAGCCCCAGAATTTT.

The chain is built from TRBV5-1 and TRBJ2-3; D remains ambiguous. The V gene lost 0 bases and the J gene lost 6 bases, with 8 bases spanning the gap. There are 13 residues in the CDR3. Germline CDR1 reads SGHRS; CDR2 reads YFSETQ. The chain's CDR3 is CASSLGVGDTQYF. CDR3 nucleotide sequence: TGCGCCAGCAGCTTGGGGGTCGGGGATACGCAGTATTTT.

The chain recombines TRBV6-1 with TRBJ1-2, with 7 bases matching TRBD1. The V gene's germline CDR1 is MNHNS and CDR2 SASEGT. With V trimmed by 4 bases and J by 3 bases, 14 bases remained unmatched. There are 17 residues in the CDR3. The CDR3 DNA sequence: TGTGCCAGCAGTGCCCCCGCCGGACAGGCCGAAGACTATGGCTACACCTTC. It translates to CASSAPAGQAEDYGYTF.

This chain uses TRBV11-2 with TRBJ1-5; D may be TRBD1 (6 bases). V was shortened by 4 bases and J by 3 bases, with 16 bases between the two germline ends. Germline assignment: CDR1 SGHAT and CDR2 FQNNGV. The CDR3 runs to 16 residues. The CDR3 region is CASSSRTGFSNQPQHF. DNA of the CDR3: TGTGCCAGCAGCTCCAGAACAGGGTTCTCCAATCAGCCCCAGCATTTT.

This chain uses TRBV10-3 with TRBJ1-1; D gene ambiguous. The V end was cut by 8 bases, the J end by 8 bases, with 15 bases between. The CDR3 has 12 residues. Germline values: CDR1 ENHRY, CDR2 SYGVKD. CDR3 sequence reads: CAIAPPTGEAFF. As DNA, the CDR3 is TGTGCCATCGCCCCCCCGACGGGGGAAGCTTTCTTT.

About this clone: Additional DNA sequences in this sample encode the identical CDR3. The chain combines TRBV6-5 with TRBJ1-1; D perhaps matches TRBD1 (5 bases). The germline V gene has CDR1 MNHEY and CDR2 SVGAGI. The CDR3 runs to 11 residues. V lost 6 bases to trimming and J lost 7 bases, with 9 bases between them. The chain's CDR3 is CASRRGGEAFF. CDR3 bases: TGTGCCAGCAGACGGGGGGGTGAAGCTTTCTTT.

The CDR3 DNA sequence: TGTGCCAGCAGCTCGGGACAGGGGGCAAATTCACCCCTCCACTTT. Amino acid sequence: CASSSGQGANSPLHF. This chain connects TRBV28 to TRBJ1-6; 12 nucleotides agree with TRBD1. V shed 6 bases, J shed 7 bases, and the junction held 4 bases outside the gene matches. CDR1 is MDHEN, CDR2 SYDVKM, per germline. The CDR3 consists of 15 residues. Drawing the rest from reference TRBV28 and TRBJ1-6, the complete variable domain is DVKVTQSSRYLVKRTGEKVFLECVQDMDHENMFWYRQDPGLGLRLIYFSYDVKMKEKGDIPEGYSVSREKKERFSLILESASTNQTSMYLCASSSGQGANSPLHFGNGTRLTVT.

V is TRBV28 and J is TRBJ1-6; 10 bases line up with TRBD1. This CDR3 spans 13 amino acids. The germline V gene has CDR1 MDHEN and CDR2 SYDVKM. Germline trimming cut 8 bases from V and 6 bases from J; bases unmatched to any gene: 1. The CDR3 spells CASRDRGNSPLHF. CDR3 sequence (DNA): TGTGCCAGCCGGGACAGGGGTAATTCACCCCTCCACTTT. The full variable domain, in which reference TRBV28 and TRBJ1-6 provide the parts outside the CDR3, is DVKVTQSSRYLVKRTGEKVFLECVQDMDHENMFWYRQDPGLGLRLIYFSYDVKMKEKGDIPEGYSVSREKKERFSLILESASTNQTSMYLCASRDRGNSPLHFGNGTRLTVT.

The chain couples TRBV14 to TRBJ1-1; D is ambiguous. The V and J ends lost 3 bases and 4 bases respectively, with 6 bases between them. The germline gives CDR1 SGHDN, CDR2 FVKESK. CDR3 length: 12 residues. The CDR3 reads CASSHTSTEAFF. For the CDR3, the DNA is TGTGCCAGCAGCCACACTAGCACTGAAGCTTTCTTT.

This chain uses TRBV14 with TRBJ1-2, with D possibly matching TRBD1 (5 bases). The CDR3 is 14 amino acids. Germline lookup yields CDR1 SGHDN and CDR2 FVKESK. Trimming removed 0 bases from V and 6 bases from J, with 11 bases in between. CDR3 in amino acids: CASSQDRAGNGYTF. The CDR3 nucleotides are TGTGCCAGCAGCCAAGATAGGGCAGGGAATGGCTACACCTTC.

This clone was picked up one time. The rearrangement joins TRBV7-9 to TRBJ2-2, with D possibly matching TRBD2 (5 bases). Germline V gene sequence: CDR1 SEHNR, CDR2 FQNEAQ (reference sequence). Trimming removed 9 bases from V and 3 bases from J, with 14 bases in between. CDR3 length: 14 residues. The CDR3 nucleotides are TGTGCCAGTCGGACTGTCTCTGACACCGGGGAGCTGTTTTTT. Protein product: CASRTVSDTGELFF.

The CDR3 reads CASRGSSSSYNEQFF. In DNA form, the CDR3 reads TGTGCCAGTAGGGGCAGTTCAAGCTCCTACAATGAGCAGTTCTTC. This chain uses TRBV19 with TRBJ2-1, with D uncertain. The germline V and J ends were trimmed by 6 bases and 0 bases, with 12 bases remaining between them. The germline gives CDR1 LNHDA, CDR2 SQIVND (reference sequence). CDR3 length equals 15 residues.

This chain joins TRBV28 and TRBJ2-2; D is ambiguous. Trimming pared 7 bases from V and 1 base from J, leaving 7 bases between. The CDR3 consists of 13 residues. CDR1 is MDHEN and CDR2 is SYDVKM in the germline V gene. CDR3 loop: CASISRNTGELFF. In DNA form, the CDR3 reads TGTGCCAGCATCTCTAGGAACACCGGGGAGCTGTTTTTT.

The rearrangement joins TRBV2 to TRBJ2-5; 7 bases line up with TRBD1. Germline values: CDR1 SNHLY, CDR2 FYNNEI. V lost 8 bases and J lost 5; bases outside the gene matches: 11. The CDR3 is 14 amino acids. CDR3 in amino acids: CASGPTGSLETQYF. The CDR3 coding sequence is TGTGCCAGCGGTCCGACAGGGTCGTTGGAGACCCAGTACTTC.

V and J are TRBV5-1 and TRBJ1-3, with a tentative D call TRBD1 (6 bases). The CDR3 extends over 14 amino acids. V lost 7 bases and J 2 bases, leaving 13 bases between the germline ends. Germline V CDR1 and CDR2: SGHRS, YFSETQ. The CDR3 bases are TGCGCCAGCGCCCGGGAGGGGGCTGGAAACACCATATATTTT. Encoded protein: CASAREGAGNTIYF.

This clone was recorded once. J is TRBJ2-7 and V is TRBV6-5; 12 positions match TRBD2. CDR1 is MNHEY, CDR2 SVGAGI, per germline. This CDR3 has 15 residues. V trimming: 4 bases; J trimming: 7 bases; junction bases outside the gene matches: 8. The DNA for the CDR3 is TGTGCCAGCAGTTTCCGACTAGCGGGAGTGGGTGAGCAGTACTTC. It codes for CASSFRLAGVGEQYF.

V gene TRBV4-1 combines with J gene TRBJ2-2; weak D call: TRBD1 (6 bases). The CDR3 spans 13 residues. V lost 6 bases and J lost 6, with 11 bases in between. Germline loops: CDR1 MGHRA, CDR2 YSYEKL. This chain's CDR3 is CASRQGFSGELFF. CDR3 sequence (DNA): TGCGCCAGCAGACAGGGATTTTCCGGGGAGCTGTTTTTT.

V is TRBV5-4 and J is TRBJ2-7; 7 nucleotides align to TRBD1. CDR3 size: 16 residues. In germline, CDR1 is SGHNT, CDR2 YYREEE (reference sequence). Trimming removed 3 bases from V and 2 bases from J; junction bases left unmatched: 11. CDR3 sequence: CASSSMDRRTTYEQYF. The CDR3, as DNA: TGTGCCAGCAGCTCCATGGACAGGCGTACTACCTACGAGCAGTACTTC.

The chain is built from TRBV28 and TRBJ2-5; 8 positions agree with TRBD1. J was trimmed by 4 bases and V by 8 bases; bases with no gene match: 3. CDR1 and CDR2 from the germline V gene are MDHEN and SYDVKM. The CDR3 contains 12 residues. The CDR3 region is CASRQGRETQYF. For the CDR3, the DNA is TGTGCCAGCCGACAGGGGAGAGAGACCCAGTACTTC.